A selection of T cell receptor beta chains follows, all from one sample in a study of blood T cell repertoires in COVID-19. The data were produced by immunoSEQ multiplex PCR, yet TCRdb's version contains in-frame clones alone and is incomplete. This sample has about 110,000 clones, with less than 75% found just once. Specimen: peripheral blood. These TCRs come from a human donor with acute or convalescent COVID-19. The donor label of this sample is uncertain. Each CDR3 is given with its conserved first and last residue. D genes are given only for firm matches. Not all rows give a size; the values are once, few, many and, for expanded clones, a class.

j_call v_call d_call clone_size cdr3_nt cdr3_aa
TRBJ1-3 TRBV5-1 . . TGCGCCAGCAGCGCGTCGACAGGTACTATCTCTGGAAACACCATATATTTT CASSASTGTISGNTIYF
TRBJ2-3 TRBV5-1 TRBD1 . TGCGCCAGCAGCTTGGCCAAGGACAGGGTTGGGGATACGCAGTATTTT CASSLAKDRVGDTQYF
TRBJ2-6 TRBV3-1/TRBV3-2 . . TGTGCCAGCAGCCCCCAAGCCTACGGGGGCTCTGGGGCCAACGTCCTGACTTTC CASSPQAYGGSGANVLTF
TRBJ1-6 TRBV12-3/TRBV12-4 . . TGTGCCAGCAGACAGGGTGAGGGTTCACCCCTCCACTTT CASRQGEGSPLHF
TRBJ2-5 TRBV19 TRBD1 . TGTGCCAGTAGTGAGGACAGGGGGAGGGAGACCCAGTACTTC CASSEDRGRETQYF
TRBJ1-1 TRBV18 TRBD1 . TGTGCCAGCTCACCGGACAGGGTCGGGACTGAAGCTTTCTTT CASSPDRVGTEAFF
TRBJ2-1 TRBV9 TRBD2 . TGTGCCAGCAGCCTCTCACTGGAGCGGGGGGCCCGAGAGCAGTTCTTC CASSLSLERGAREQFF
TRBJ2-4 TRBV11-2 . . TGTGCCAGCAGCGTCGTAGCCAAAAACATTCAGTACTTC CASSVVAKNIQYF
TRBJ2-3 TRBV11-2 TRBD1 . TGTGCCAGCAGCTTAGTGGGACAGCTAACAGATACGCAGTATTTT CASSLVGQLTDTQYF
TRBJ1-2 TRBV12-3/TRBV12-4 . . TGTGCCAGCAGTTCCCGTATGACAGGCGGCTACACCTTC CASSSRMTGGYTF
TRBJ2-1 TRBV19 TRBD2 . TGTGCCAGTAGTCAAAGGCTAGCGGAGTACAATGAGCAGTTCTTC CASSQRLAEYNEQFF
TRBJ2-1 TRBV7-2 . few TGTGCCAGCAGCTTCCTTGTTGAGCAGTTCTTC CASSFLVEQFF
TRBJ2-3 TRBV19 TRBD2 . TGTGCCAGTAGTATCAGCGGGGTAGTCACAGATACGCAGTATTTT CASSISGVVTDTQYF
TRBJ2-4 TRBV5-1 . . TGCGCCAGCAGCTTGGACCTCCTAGTTCAGTACTTC CASSLDLLVQYF
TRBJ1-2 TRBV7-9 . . TGTGCCAGCAGCTTAGCAGACGGCGAGGGAAACTATGGCTACACCTTC CASSLADGEGNYGYTF
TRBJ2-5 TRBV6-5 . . TGTGCCAGTTTCAAAGGGGGGGGTGTCCAAGAGACCCAGTACTTC CASFKGGGVQETQYF
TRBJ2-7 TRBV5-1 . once TGCGCCAGCAGCTTGGTTGGCGGCTCCTACGAGCAGTACTTC CASSLVGGSYEQYF
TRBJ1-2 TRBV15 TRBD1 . TGTGCCACCAGCAGAAAACGGGACAGTGAGGGGTATGGCTACACCTTC CATSRKRDSEGYGYTF
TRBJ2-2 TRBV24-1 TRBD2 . TGTGCCACCAGTGACTCCGGGACTAGCGGGGGGGGCACCGGGGAGCTGTTTTTT CATSDSGTSGGGTGELFF
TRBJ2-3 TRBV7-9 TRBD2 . TGTGCCAGCAGCTACCTAGCGGGGGGGCCTTTTAACACAGATACGCAGTATTTT CASSYLAGGPFNTDTQYF
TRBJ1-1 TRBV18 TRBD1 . TGTGCCAGCTCACCACCGACACAGGGGAGAACTGAAGCTTTCTTT CASSPPTQGRTEAFF
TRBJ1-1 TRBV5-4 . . TGTGCCAGCAGTCGCGATTACGCGGCGAACACTGAAGCTTTCTTT CASSRDYAANTEAFF
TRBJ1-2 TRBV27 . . TGTGCCAGCAGTCCAGGAAGTTTAGCTAACTATGGCTACACCTTC CASSPGSLANYGYTF
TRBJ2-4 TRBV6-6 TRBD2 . TGTGCCAGCAGTCCGGGGGGAGGCATTCAGTACTTC CASSPGGGIQYF
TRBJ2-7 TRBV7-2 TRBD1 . TGTGCCAGCCAACGGGACAGGGGCTACGAGCAGTACTTC CASQRDRGYEQYF
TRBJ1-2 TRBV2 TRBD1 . TGTGCCAGCAGTAAACAGGGGCAAGGGTATGGCTACACCTTC CASSKQGQGYGYTF
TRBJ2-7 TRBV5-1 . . TGCGCCAGCAGCCCCGGGACTGCTTACGAGCAGTACTTC CASSPGTAYEQYF
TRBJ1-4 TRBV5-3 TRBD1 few TGTGCCAGAAGCTTGGTACAGGGGAAGAAGGAAAAACTGTTTTTT CARSLVQGKKEKLFF
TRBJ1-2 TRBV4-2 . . TGTGCCAGCAGCCAAAACAGGGTGTGGGACTATGGCTACACCTTC CASSQNRVWDYGYTF
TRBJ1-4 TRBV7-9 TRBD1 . TGTGCCAGCAGCATCGGGACAGGGAATGAAAAACTGTTTTTT CASSIGTGNEKLFF
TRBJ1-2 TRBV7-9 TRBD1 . TGTGCCAGCAGCGTAGGCGGACAGGGAGGCTATGGCTACACCTTC CASSVGGQGGYGYTF
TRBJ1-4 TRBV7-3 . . TGTGCCAGCAGCCCAGGGGCGGGGGGGAATGAAAAACTGTTTTTT CASSPGAGGNEKLFF
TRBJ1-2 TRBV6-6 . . TGTGCCAGCAACGAGTACACAGGATCTTTCCTCACCTTC CASNEYTGSFLTF
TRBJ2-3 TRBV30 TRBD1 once TGTGCCTGGAGTGTAAGGGGACAGGGTGGGAGCACAGATACGCAGTATTTT CAWSVRGQGGSTDTQYF
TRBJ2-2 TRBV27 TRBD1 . TGTGCCAGCAGTTCCAGGGGGCAGGGCACCGGGGAGCTGTTTTTT CASSSRGQGTGELFF
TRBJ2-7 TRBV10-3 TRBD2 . TGTGCCATCAAACCTAGCGGGGGGTGGACCGAGCAGTACTTC CAIKPSGGWTEQYF
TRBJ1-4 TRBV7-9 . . TGTGCCAGCACCCAATTTCAGCAGGGAAGGTCTGAAAAACTGTTTTTT CASTQFQQGRSEKLFF
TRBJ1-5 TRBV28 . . TGTGCCAGCACCATTAAGGGGGTCTCAAATCAGCCCCAGCATTTT CASTIKGVSNQPQHF
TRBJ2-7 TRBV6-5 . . TGTGCCAGCTTCGAGGGCGGGTATTACGAGCAGTACTTC CASFEGGYYEQYF
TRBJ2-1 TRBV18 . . TGTGCCAGCTCACCCCCGGGATCAGCAGGCGCCAATGAGCAGTTCTTC CASSPPGSAGANEQFF
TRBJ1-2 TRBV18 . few TGTGCCAGCTCACCACTGGGGGGAGACTATGGCTACACCTTC CASSPLGGDYGYTF
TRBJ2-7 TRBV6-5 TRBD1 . TGTGCCAGCAGTTACTCGATTGTAGGGGGCTTCTACGAGCAGTACTTC CASSYSIVGGFYEQYF
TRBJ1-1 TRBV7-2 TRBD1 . TGTGCCAGCAGCCCAGGCGGGGCAAACCAGGGGGCGCGCGGAGCTTTCTTT CASSPGGANQGARGAFF
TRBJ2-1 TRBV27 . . TGTGCCACACCGAGGGCCAGCCGAGGCTCCTACAATGAGCAGTTCTTC CATPRASRGSYNEQFF
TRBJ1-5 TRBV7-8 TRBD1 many TGTGCCAGCAGCTTAGGGACAGGGGGAAATCAGCCCCAGCATTTT CASSLGTGGNQPQHF
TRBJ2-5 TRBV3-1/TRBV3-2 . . TGTGCCAGCAGCCAATATGGAGGGGAGACCCAGTACTTC CASSQYGGETQYF
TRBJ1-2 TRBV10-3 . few TGTGCCATCAGTGAGTTGGCAGGAGGTCCCCATGGCTACACCTTC CAISELAGGPHGYTF
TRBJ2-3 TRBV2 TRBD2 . TGTGCCAGCAGGGGAAGCGGGGGGGGCACAGATACGCAGTATTTT CASRGSGGGTDTQYF
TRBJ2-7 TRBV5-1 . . TGCGCCAGCAGCTTTGGCACCTCCTACGAGCAGTACTTC CASSFGTSYEQYF
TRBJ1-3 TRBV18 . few TGTGCCAGCTCATCACAACACCTCTCTGGAAACACCATATATTTT CASSSQHLSGNTIYF
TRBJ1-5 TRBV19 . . TGTGCCAGTAGGTGGGGAGTAGATAGCAATCAGCCCCAGCATTTT CASRWGVDSNQPQHF
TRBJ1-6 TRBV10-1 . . TGCGCCAGCCAACCCCTCCACTTT CASQPLHF